This record covers a single T cell receptor beta chain. The entry originates in a study of blood T cell repertoires in COVID-19. Turning to the study itself: T cells, B-cell-depleted T cells, or PBMCs supplied cDNA or gDNA.

This CDR3 has 15 residues. The germline CDR1 and CDR2 sequences are SGHTA and FQGTGA. The V end was cut by 0 bases, the J end by 7 bases, with 15 bases between. TCRdb keeps only in-frame clones here, not all; method: immunoSEQ multiplex PCR. The sample has fewer than 150,000 clones; 71% are singletons. Sequencing was carried out using peripheral blood. The rearrangement uses TRBV7-3 and TRBJ1-2; D is undetermined. This receptor was obtained from a human donor with acute or convalescent COVID-19. The donor label of this sample is uncertain. The chain's CDR3 is CASSLTGPGSAGYTF. In nucleotides, the CDR3 is TGTGCCAGCAGCTTAACTGGTCCAGGTTCGGCTGGCTACACCTTC.